Below, one TCR beta chain is given with its context. The source of the sample is a study of blood T cell repertoires in COVID-19. For the study at large: There were acute and convalescent COVID-19 samples, and they came from the United States, Italy and Spain. T cells, B-cell-depleted T cells, or PBMCs supplied cDNA or gDNA.

Deletions cut 2 bases from V and 1 base from J, with 8 bases between. Per the germline V gene, CDR1 is KGHSH and CDR2 is LQKENI. The CDR3 spans 14 residues. Methods used by the authors: Amplification with reference gene primers provided the estimates of nucleated cell counts. Profiled with immunoSEQ multiplex PCR; TCRdb holds only in-frame clones, not every one. V, J and clone size derive from that table, while D and trimming were established from the DNA sequence. Found here are around 30,000 clones, roughly 87% of them singletons; the top ten hold roughly a fifth. The material sequenced was peripheral blood. The receptor comes from a man older than 75 with acute or convalescent COVID-19. The V gene is TRBV18, the J gene TRBJ1-1; tentative D call: TRBD1 (6 bases). Written as DNA, the CDR3 is TGTGCCAGCTCACCAGGCAGGGGGAACACTGAAGCTTTCTTT. This translates into CASSPGRGNTEAFF.